This T cell receptor beta chain was obtained from a study of blood T cell repertoires in COVID-19 (TCRdb year 2020). The study in broad terms: Samples from collaborators originated in the United States, Italy and Spain and spanned both the acute and convalescent phases of COVID-19. Where HLA class I and class II types were available, the types were taken from metadata supplied by the sample provider, not from assay-based typing. Deeply sampled blood TCRbeta repertoires from subjects exposed to, actively infected with, or recovered from COVID-19 were included in the dataset. A de-identified subject ID, COVID-19 status, age in years and sex were almost always included in the sample metadata. The samples were drawn from the first 160 participants of the ongoing ImmuneRACE study and from over a thousand subjects provided by 6 global collaborators. The material from the prospective study consisted of cDNA or gDNA derived from T cells, B-cell-depleted T cells, or PBMCs. The repertoires were made available in a free public database intended to serve as a resource for research on the immune response to SARS-CoV-2. General findings and caveats noted by the study authors: The amount of clinical and demographic metadata varied by source and participant and was provided uncurated.

The immunoSEQ Assay, a bias-controlled multiplex PCR, was used to amplify TCRbeta CDR3 regions from genomic DNA. As for how the authors treated the data: Nucleated cell counts per sample were estimated from amplification of reference gene primers within the assay. To quantify the absolute abundance of each unique TCRbeta CDR3 rearrangement, sequence reads were collapsed and filtered. For each sample, productive Simpson clonality was calculated as the square root of Simpson's diversity index over productive rearrangements. TCRdb took over this immuneACCESS table, retaining in-frame rearrangements with V and J assigned. Such tables are incomplete; in checked studies, under half of the missing clones stem from an unresolved V gene, and the remainder is unexplained. V, J and clone size are those of that table, while D and trimming were read from the DNA. This sample lists tens of thousands of clones; 83% were detected once. The top ten hold 1.5% to 2% of the sample.

Each collaborating institution followed its own protocols to collect whole blood in K2EDTA tubes. For TCRbeta analysis, collaborator samples were shipped as frozen whole blood, as isolated PBMCs, or as DNA extracted from either sample type. Its CDR3 holds 13 amino acids, cysteine through phenylalanine. Of all the DNA, just the CDR3 is kept, 39 bases in frame from base 1. The germline V gene (reference sequence) provides CDR1 GTSNPN and CDR2 SVGIG. For this chain, trimming is 2 bases at the V end and 1 base at the J end, and the number of junction bases without a gene match is 2. Concerning this clone: What this receptor recognizes is not known. The input lacks base qualities; no much larger clone sits a single base away.

The sequence came from a woman aged 55 to 70 with acute or convalescent COVID-19. Sequencing was performed on peripheral blood. Recombination joined TRBV30 with TRBJ2-7; 7 bases in the junction line up with TRBD1. This receptor has the CDR3 CAWSKGASYEQYF. The DNA sequence follows: TGTGCCTGGAGTAAGGGGGCGTCCTACGAGCAGTACTTC.